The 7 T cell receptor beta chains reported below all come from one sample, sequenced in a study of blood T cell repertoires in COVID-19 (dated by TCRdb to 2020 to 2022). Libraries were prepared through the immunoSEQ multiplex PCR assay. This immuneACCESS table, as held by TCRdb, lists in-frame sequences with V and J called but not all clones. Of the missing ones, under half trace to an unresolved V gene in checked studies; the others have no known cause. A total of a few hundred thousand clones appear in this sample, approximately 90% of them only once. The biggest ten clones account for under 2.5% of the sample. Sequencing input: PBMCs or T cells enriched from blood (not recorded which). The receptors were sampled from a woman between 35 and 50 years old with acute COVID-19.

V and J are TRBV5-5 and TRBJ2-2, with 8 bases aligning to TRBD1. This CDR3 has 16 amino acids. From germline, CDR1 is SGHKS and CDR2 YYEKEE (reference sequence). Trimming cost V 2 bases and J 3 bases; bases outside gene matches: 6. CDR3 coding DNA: TGTGCCAGCAGCTTTCAGGGGGCGGTGGACACCGGGGAGCTGTTTTTT. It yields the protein CASSFQGAVDTGELFF.

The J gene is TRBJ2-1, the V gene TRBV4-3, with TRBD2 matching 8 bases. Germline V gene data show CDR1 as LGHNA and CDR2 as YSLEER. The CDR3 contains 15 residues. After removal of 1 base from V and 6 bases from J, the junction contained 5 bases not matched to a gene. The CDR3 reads CASSQGGLVGNEQFF. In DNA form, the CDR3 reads TGCGCCAGCAGCCAAGGGGGACTAGTCGGCAATGAGCAGTTCTTC.

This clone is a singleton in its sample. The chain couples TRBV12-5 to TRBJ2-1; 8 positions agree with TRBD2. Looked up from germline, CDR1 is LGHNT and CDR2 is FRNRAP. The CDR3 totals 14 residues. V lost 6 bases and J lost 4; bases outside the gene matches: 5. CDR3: CASGPAGVYNEQFF. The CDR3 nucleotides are TGTGCTAGTGGGCCAGCGGGAGTTTACAATGAGCAGTTCTTC.

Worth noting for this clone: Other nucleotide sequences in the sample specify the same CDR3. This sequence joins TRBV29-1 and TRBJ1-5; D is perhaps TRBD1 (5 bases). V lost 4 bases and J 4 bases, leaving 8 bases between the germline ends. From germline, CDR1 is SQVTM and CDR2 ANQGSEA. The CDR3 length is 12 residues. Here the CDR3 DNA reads TGCAGCGTTGGCGGACAAAATCAGCCCCAGCATTTT. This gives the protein CSVGGQNQPQHF.

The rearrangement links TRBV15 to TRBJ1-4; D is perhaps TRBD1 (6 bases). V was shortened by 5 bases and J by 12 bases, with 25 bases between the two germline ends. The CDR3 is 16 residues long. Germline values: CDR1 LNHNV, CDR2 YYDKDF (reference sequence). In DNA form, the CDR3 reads TGTGCCACCAGCCCCCGAGCGGGGACTACAGGGCGACAACTGTTTTTT. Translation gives CATSPRAGTTGRQLFF.

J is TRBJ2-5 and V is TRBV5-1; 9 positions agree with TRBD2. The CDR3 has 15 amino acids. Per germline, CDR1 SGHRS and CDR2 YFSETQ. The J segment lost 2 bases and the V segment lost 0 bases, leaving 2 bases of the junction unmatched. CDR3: CASSLVLAGQETQYF. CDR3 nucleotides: TGCGCCAGCAGCTTGGTGCTAGCGGGACAAGAGACCCAGTACTTC.

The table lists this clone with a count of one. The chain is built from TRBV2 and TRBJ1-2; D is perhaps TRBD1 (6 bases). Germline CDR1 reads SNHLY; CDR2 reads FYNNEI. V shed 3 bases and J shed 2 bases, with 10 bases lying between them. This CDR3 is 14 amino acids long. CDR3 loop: CASSDDRPNYGYTF. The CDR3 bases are TGTGCCAGCAGTGATGACAGGCCAAACTATGGCTACACCTTC.